The T cell receptor beta chain described here comes from a study of T cells in Graves' hyperthyroidism and ophthalmopathy. There were TCR beta CDR3 regions amplified from RNA transcripts. Primed by the HTBI set, a first-round RT-PCR was run on the TCR CDR3. TCRdb ran MiXCR on the multiplex PCR reads and lists one entry per CDR3 protein. The sample contains hundreds of thousands of distinct CDR3 sequences, about 15% of which appear only once. This clonotype was seen more than once but under ten times. V was trimmed by 0 bases and J by 0 bases, leaving 11 bases between them. The germline gives CDR1 SNHLY, CDR2 FYNNEI. CDR3 length: 17 residues. Individuals with ophthalmopathy presented a Clinical Activity Score of at least 3, a NOSPECS grade of at least 4 and a duration under 3 months. Diagnosis rested on symptoms, serum thyroxine and TRAb, thyroid ultrasound, and orbital computed tomography.

The source is a woman between 45 and 60 years old with Graves' ophthalmopathy. The chain uses TRBV2 and TRBJ1-4, with D perhaps TRBD1 (6 bases). The sample was blood. The CDR3 sequence: CASSEADTGPTNEKLFF. The CDR3 bases are TGTGCCAGCAGTGAAGCGGATACAGGGCCAACTAATGAAAAACTGTTTTTT.